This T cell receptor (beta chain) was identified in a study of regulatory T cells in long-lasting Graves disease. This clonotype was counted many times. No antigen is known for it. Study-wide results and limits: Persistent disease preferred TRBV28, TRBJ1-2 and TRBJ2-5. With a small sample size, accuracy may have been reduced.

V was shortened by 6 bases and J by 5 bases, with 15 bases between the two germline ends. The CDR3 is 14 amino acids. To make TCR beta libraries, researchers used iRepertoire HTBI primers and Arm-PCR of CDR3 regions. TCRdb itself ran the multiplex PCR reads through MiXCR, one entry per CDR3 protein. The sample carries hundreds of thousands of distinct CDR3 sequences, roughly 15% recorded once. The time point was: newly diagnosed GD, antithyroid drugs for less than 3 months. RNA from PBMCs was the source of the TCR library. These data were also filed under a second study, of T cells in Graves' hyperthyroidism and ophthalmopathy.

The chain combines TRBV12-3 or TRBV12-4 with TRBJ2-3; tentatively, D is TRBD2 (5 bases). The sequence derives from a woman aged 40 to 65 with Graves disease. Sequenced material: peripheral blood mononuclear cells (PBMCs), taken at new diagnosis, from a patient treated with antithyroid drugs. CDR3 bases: TGTGCCAGCAGGCCTACGGAGGAGAGAGATACGCAGTATTTT. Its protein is CASRPTEERDTQYF.